This TCR beta chain was captured by sequencing in a study of vaccination effects on CD4 cells after COVID-19. TCRdb's copy holds only in-frame clones and misses some; the assay was immunoSEQ multiplex PCR. The sample has some 70,000 clones, less than 85% seen once. Germline V CDR1 and CDR2: MNHNS, SASEGT. The CDR3 sequence is 18 residues long. V lost 0 bases to trimming and J lost 7 bases; unmatched junction nucleotides: 10. Cultured cells yielded isolated CD4+ T cells after approximately nine days. Two doses of BNT162b2 or mRNA-1273 vaccine were administered to participants. Nucleocapsid antibodies were negative in the vaccine recipients, who had never had SARS-CoV-2 infection. At days 3 and 7, half of the medium was exchanged for IL-2 medium. A word on this clone: Its target is unknown.

Whole-study findings and limits: Healthy vaccinees' vaccine-induced clones included only 1 of 255 that recognized common cold coronaviruses.

The specimen was CD4+ T cells from PBMCs cultured without peptide, collected after COVID-19 vaccination. The gene calls are TRBV6-1 and TRBJ2-1, with 12 bases fitting TRBD2. The TCR originated in a human donor who received a COVID-19 vaccine. The CDR3 reads CASSEAQIGLAGRNEQFF. The CDR3 DNA reads TGTGCCAGCAGTGAAGCCCAGATAGGACTAGCGGGGAGAAATGAGCAGTTCTTC.